Listed here are 19 T cell receptor beta chains from one sample, sequenced in a study of TIL therapy for anti-PD-1-resistant metastatic lung cancer. The immunoSEQ assay was v3. Produced via immunoSEQ multiplex PCR; TCRdb's table is partial and in-frame only. The sample yields under 20,000 clones, around 79% seen once. The time point is: pre-treatment sample, taken before nivolumab and TIL therapy. Sequenced material: blood, taken at baseline. These receptors were obtained from a person between 25 and 80 years old with non-small cell lung cancer.

V and J are TRBV3-1 (or the pseudogene TRBV3-2) and TRBJ2-3; no firm D call. V was pared by 4 bases and J by 2 bases, with 13 bases between. In germline, CDR1 is LGHDT, CDR2 YNNKEL (reference sequence). The CDR3 extends over 15 amino acids. The CDR3 loop is CASSRRRTYTDTQYF. Here the CDR3 DNA reads TGTGCCAGCAGCCGTAGAAGGACGTACACAGATACGCAGTATTTT.

This chain links TRBV12-5 with TRBJ2-1; 7 bases match TRBD2. The V and J ends lost 4 bases and 3 bases, in that order; junction bases with no gene match: 6. CDR1 is LGHNT, CDR2 FRNRAP, per germline. The CDR3 consists of 15 residues. CDR3 bases: TGTGCTAGTGGTTCTTCTAGCGGAGTCTACAATGAGCAGTTCTTC. The encoded protein is CASGSSSGVYNEQFF.

This clone was recorded a few times. The V and J genes are TRBV6-4 and TRBJ2-1, with 7 bases matching TRBD2. Germline loops: CDR1 MRHNA, CDR2 SNTAGT. This CDR3 contains 15 residues. V dropped 3 bases and J dropped 6; count of bases not matched to a gene: 8. The CDR3 spells CASSEGSGELNEQFF. The CDR3 nucleotides read TGTGCCAGCAGTGAAGGGAGCGGGGAGCTCAATGAGCAGTTCTTC.

V and J are TRBV28 and TRBJ2-5; 14 bases are a match to TRBD2. The junction had 2 bases not matched to a gene; V was cut back by 8 bases and J by 0 bases. Germline V lookup: CDR1 MDHEN, CDR2 SYDVKM. The CDR3 sequence is 15 residues long. In nucleotides, the CDR3 is TGTGCCAGCCGACTAGCGGGAGGGCACCAAGAGACCCAGTACTTC. This sequence encodes CASRLAGGHQETQYF. The whole variable domain, remainder taken from reference TRBV28 and TRBJ2-5, is DVKVTQSSRYLVKRTGEKVFLECVQDMDHENMFWYRQDPGLGLRLIYFSYDVKMKEKGDIPEGYSVSREKKERFSLILESASTNQTSMYLCASRLAGGHQETQYFGPGTRLLVL.

The chain is built from TRBV7-9 and TRBJ1-1; no firm D call. Germline V gives CDR1 SEHNR, CDR2 FQNEAQ (reference sequence). Between the trimmed V and J ends, which lost 8 bases and 7 bases, there was a span of 11 bases. The CDR3 covers 11 residues. The CDR3 nucleotides are TGTGCCAGCCGCCGGGAGAGTGAAGCTTTCTTT. Its protein is CASRRESEAFF.

The chain carries TRBV6-5 and TRBJ2-7; 9 nucleotides agree with TRBD2. The CDR3 sequence is 15 residues long. V lost 6 bases to trimming and J lost 2 bases; unmatched junction nucleotides: 8. CDR1 is MNHEY and CDR2 is SVGAGI in the germline V gene. The CDR3 DNA is TGTGCCAGCAGACAACTAGCGGGCGAGACCTACGAGCAGTACTTC. It yields the protein CASRQLAGETYEQYF.

This CDR3 reads CASSVDWNSPLHF. Written as DNA, the CDR3 is TGCGCCAGCAGTGTTGATTGGAATTCACCCCTCCACTTT. V usage is TRBV10-1 and J usage is TRBJ1-6, with D hard to call. CDR1 is WNHNN, CDR2 SYGVQD, per germline (reference sequence). V was shortened by 4 bases and J by 7 bases, with 8 bases between the two germline ends. CDR3 length equals 13 residues.

The chain couples TRBV28 to TRBJ1-5; a weak D match, TRBD1 (6 bases). The V gene lost 1 base and the J gene lost 2 bases, with 9 bases spanning the gap. This CDR3 is 15 amino acids long. Per germline, CDR1 MDHEN and CDR2 SYDVKM. The CDR3 coding sequence is TGTGCCAGCAGTTTATCAGGGGCCGGCAATCAGCCCCAGCATTTT. Translated: CASSLSGAGNQPQHF.

The J gene is TRBJ2-5, the V gene TRBV15; tentative D call: TRBD2 (7 bases). The CDR3 runs 16 residues. V dropped 0 bases and J dropped 5 bases, with 16 bases sitting between them. CDR1 is LNHNV and CDR2 is YYDKDF in the germline V gene (reference sequence). CDR3 protein: CATSREVGRGGETQYF. CDR3 nucleotides: TGTGCCACCAGCAGAGAAGTAGGCAGGGGAGGGGAGACCCAGTACTTC.

The V call is TRBV19, the J call TRBJ1-2, with unresolved D. V was clipped by 11 bases and J by 6 bases, with 13 bases between them. This CDR3 spans 11 amino acids. CDR1 is LNHDA and CDR2 is SQIVND in the germline V gene (reference sequence). The CDR3 DNA follows: TGTGCCGGCCACAAATGGGATGGCTACACCTTC. Protein: CAGHKWDGYTF.

The chain joins TRBV4-3 to TRBJ1-6; D is uncertain. There are 13 residues in the CDR3. The V gene's germline CDR1 is LGHNA and CDR2 YSLEER. V was trimmed by 1 base and J by 2 bases, leaving 0 bases between them. The CDR3 is CASSQAYNSPLHF. CDR3 nucleotides: TGCGCCAGCAGCCAAGCCTATAATTCACCCCTCCACTTT.

The chain recombines TRBV5-6 with TRBJ2-4; the match to TRBD2 covers 8 bases. The germline gives CDR1 SGHDT, CDR2 YYEEEE. Trimming removed 3 bases from V and 3 bases from J; junction bases left unmatched: 5. This CDR3 comprises 15 residues. The CDR3 DNA reads TGTGCCAGCAGCTCGGGGGGGACTAGCAAAAACATTCAGTACTTC. Protein sequence: CASSSGGTSKNIQYF.

The chain combines TRBV9 with TRBJ1-2, with 7 bases aligning to TRBD1. The germline gives CDR1 SGDLS, CDR2 YYNGEE. This CDR3 has 14 residues. The V segment lost 5 bases and the J segment 2 bases; nucleotides outside the gene matches: 6. The CDR3 sequence: CASSLGTDNYGYTF. The CDR3 region has the DNA TGTGCCAGCAGTCTCGGGACAGACAACTATGGCTACACCTTC.

The CDR3 region has the DNA TGTGCCAGCAGTGAAGATCCCGGACAGGGCACAGATACGCAGTATTTT. This translates into CASSEDPGQGTDTQYF. This sequence joins TRBV6-1 and TRBJ2-3; TRBD1 matches at 7 bases. Germline V gives CDR1 MNHNS, CDR2 SASEGT. With V trimmed by 1 base and J by 1 base, 5 bases remained unmatched. The CDR3 is 16 amino acids.

The gene calls are TRBV28 and TRBJ2-7; TRBD2 is a possible D gene (6 bases). V dropped 4 bases and J dropped 3 bases, with 13 bases sitting between them. The CDR3 has 14 residues. Germline assignment: CDR1 MDHEN and CDR2 SYDVKM. The DNA for the CDR3 is TGTGCCAGCAGTTCTGGGGGACTCATCTACGAGCAGTACTTC. This gives the protein CASSSGGLIYEQYF.

This clone qualifies as medium-sized. The chain links TRBV28 to TRBJ2-1, with D perhaps given as TRBD1 or TRBD2 (5 bases each). CDR1 is MDHEN, CDR2 SYDVKM, per germline. This CDR3 contains 15 residues. The ends were cut back, 3 bases at V and 6 bases at J, with 15 bases in the middle. CDR3 in DNA: TGTGCCAGCAGTTTTGAGGACCTGGGGACCAATGAGCAGTTCTTC. Its protein product is CASSFEDLGTNEQFF.

The chain carries TRBV11-2 and TRBJ2-4; 7 bases align to TRBD2. CDR1 is SGHAT, CDR2 FQNNGV, per germline. The junction had 6 bases not matched to a gene; V was cut back by 6 bases and J by 4 bases. CDR3 length: 14 amino acids. The chain's CDR3 is CASSPSGPKNIQYF. DNA for the CDR3: TGTGCCAGCAGTCCTAGCGGCCCTAAAAACATTCAGTACTTC.

The chain has TRBV6-5 and TRBJ1-2, with 8 bases aligning to TRBD1. The V gene end was trimmed by 2 bases and the J gene end by 8 bases; junction bases not matched to a gene: 13. The CDR3 contains 16 residues. CDR1 and CDR2 from the germline V gene are MNHEY and SVGAGI. CDR3 amino acids: CASSYGVDRAAAGYTF. The CDR3 coding sequence is TGTGCCAGCAGTTACGGAGTGGACAGGGCCGCGGCCGGCTACACCTTC.

V usage is TRBV5-4 and J usage is TRBJ2-3; 8 bases map to TRBD1. V dropped 4 bases and J dropped 0; count of bases not matched to a gene: 4. In germline, CDR1 is SGHNT, CDR2 YYREEE (reference sequence). The CDR3 covers 15 residues. The CDR3 coding sequence is TGTGCCAGCAGCCGGGGACAGGACAGCACAGATACGCAGTATTTT. This codes for CASSRGQDSTDTQYF.